Listed below are T cell receptor beta chains from one sample, sequenced in a study of blood T cells in healthy people across ages. TCRdb ran MiXCR on the 5' RACE reads and lists one entry per CDR3 protein. Among hundreds of thousands of distinct CDR3 sequences listed, more than 40% were seen once. The sequenced sample was blood. Receptor source: an older woman in good health. Both conserved end residues are part of each CDR3. A D gene is named only where the DNA matches it firmly. The listing skips clone size in some rows; elsewhere it reads once, few, many or a size class.

J: TRBJ2-1
size: NA
V: TRBV28
D: TRBD2
length: 15
DNA: TGTGCCAGCAGTTTACGCGGGAGGGGCCCCAATGAGCAGTTCTTC
CDR3: CASSLRGRGPNEQFF

J: TRBJ2-3
size: NA
V: TRBV6-2/TRBV6-3
D: TRBD2
length: 17
DNA: TGTGCCAGCAGTTACGGGGGACTAGCGGGAGGGAAAGATACGCAGTATTTT
CDR3: CASSYGGLAGGKDTQYF

J: TRBJ1-1
size: many
V: TRBV20-1
D: NA
length: 15
DNA: TGCAGTGCTAGAGGGGGCGCGGGGGCGGTCACTGAAGCTTTCTTT
CDR3: CSARGGAGAVTEAFF

J: TRBJ2-7
size: NA
V: TRBV30
D: TRBD2
length: 15
DNA: TGTGCCTGGAGTGGCGGGACTAGCGGGGGCTACGAGCAGTACTTC
CDR3: CAWSGGTSGGYEQYF

J: TRBJ1-2
size: few
V: TRBV7-2
D: NA
length: 15
DNA: TGTGCCAGCAGCTTAGACAGGGTAACTAACTATGGCTACACCTTC
CDR3: CASSLDRVTNYGYTF

J: TRBJ2-1
size: many
V: TRBV4-2
D: TRBD2
length: 16
DNA: TGTGCCAGCAGCCCCAGACTAGCGGGAGGGTGGAATGAGCAGTTCTTC
CDR3: CASSPRLAGGWNEQFF

J: TRBJ1-4
size: few
V: TRBV4-2
D: NA
length: 14
DNA: TGTGCCAGCAGCCCGGACGGAAATAATGAAAAACTGTTTTTT
CDR3: CASSPDGNNEKLFF

J: TRBJ2-3
size: NA
V: TRBV7-3
D: TRBD2
length: 15
DNA: TGTGCCAGCAGCTTAACGGGAGGGCCAAGGGATACGCAGTATTTT
CDR3: CASSLTGGPRDTQYF

J: TRBJ2-5
size: NA
V: TRBV5-1
D: NA
length: 15
DNA: TGCGCCAGCAGCTTGGCGGGCAGGTTACAAGAGACCCAGTACTTC
CDR3: CASSLAGRLQETQYF

J: TRBJ2-3
size: few
V: TRBV20-1
D: NA
length: 14
DNA: TGCAGTGCTTGCTTAGCAGACCGCACAGATACGCAGTATTTT
CDR3: CSACLADRTDTQYF

J: TRBJ2-1
size: NA
V: TRBV5-6
D: NA
length: 14
DNA: TGTGCCAGCAGCTCGACAGGGTCTAGCGGTGAGCAGTTCTTC
CDR3: CASSSTGSSGEQFF

J: TRBJ2-7
size: NA
V: TRBV20-1
D: TRBD2
length: 15
DNA: TGCAGTGCTAGCCTCTTTAGCGGGAGTATCCACGAGCAGTACTTC
CDR3: CSASLFSGSIHEQYF

J: TRBJ1-1
size: NA
V: TRBV13
D: TRBD1
length: 17
DNA: TGTGCCAGCAGCCTACAGGGGACAGGCCGTTGGGACACTGAAGCTTTCTTT
CDR3: CASSLQGTGRWDTEAFF

J: TRBJ1-2
size: NA
V: TRBV12-3/TRBV12-4
D: TRBD1
length: 14
DNA: TGTGCCAGCAGTTTAACCGGACAGGACTATGGCTACACCTTC
CDR3: CASSLTGQDYGYTF

J: TRBJ2-5
size: NA
V: TRBV3-1
D: NA
length: 11
DNA: TGTGCCAGCAGCCAAGGACAGGAGCAGTACTTC
CDR3: CASSQGQEQYF

J: TRBJ2-7
size: NA
V: TRBV2
D: TRBD2
length: 12
DNA: TGTGCCGGCGGGACTAGCGGGAGGAATAAGTACTTC
CDR3: CAGGTSGRNKYF

J: TRBJ1-6
size: NA
V: TRBV11-3
D: NA
length: 12
DNA: TGTGCCAGCAGCGACGGGGATTCACCCCTCCACTTT
CDR3: CASSDGDSPLHF

J: TRBJ2-3
size: many
V: TRBV2
D: TRBD2
length: 17
DNA: TGTGCCAGCAGTGAAGGATTCGGACTAGCGCGGACAGATACGCAGTATTTT
CDR3: CASSEGFGLARTDTQYF

J: TRBJ2-5
size: NA
V: TRBV10-3
D: TRBD2
length: 14
DNA: TGTGCCATCAGTGACGGGCGGGAGGGCGAGACCCAGTACTTC
CDR3: CAISDGREGETQYF

J: TRBJ2-1
size: few
V: TRBV4-3
D: TRBD2
length: 16
DNA: TGCGCCAGCAGCCAAACGAGCGGGAGTGACTACAATGAGCAGTTCTTC
CDR3: CASSQTSGSDYNEQFF

J: TRBJ2-1
size: NA
V: TRBV6-2/TRBV6-3
D: NA
length: 12
DNA: TGTGCCAGCAGATCCTATATGAGCGAGCAGTTCTTC
CDR3: CASRSYMSEQFF

J: TRBJ2-6
size: few
V: TRBV7-2
D: NA
length: 15
DNA: TGTGCCAGCAGCTTTGAGGGGTCTGGGGCCAACGTCCTGACTTTC
CDR3: CASSFEGSGANVLTF

J: TRBJ2-5
size: NA
V: TRBV20-1
D: NA
length: 11
DNA: TGCAGTGCTCAGGACAGATTTGAGCAGTACTTC
CDR3: CSAQDRFEQYF

J: TRBJ1-2
size: many
V: TRBV4-2
D: NA
length: 14
DNA: TGTGCCAGCAGCCAAGAGGCAGCTAACTATGGCTACACCTTC
CDR3: CASSQEAANYGYTF

J: TRBJ2-1
size: few
V: TRBV9
D: NA
length: 15
DNA: TGTGCCAGCAGCCCGGCCGGGACCTCCTACAATGAGCAGTTCTTC
CDR3: CASSPAGTSYNEQFF

J: TRBJ2-1
size: once
V: TRBV18
D: TRBD1
length: 15
DNA: TGTGCCAGCTCACCATTCGGGACAGGGGTCGTTGAGCAGTTCTTC
CDR3: CASSPFGTGVVEQFF

J: TRBJ1-6
size: NA
V: TRBV6-1
D: TRBD1
length: 17
DNA: TGTGCCAGCAGTAGAGACAGGGGATGGTCCTATAATTCACCCCTCCACTTT
CDR3: CASSRDRGWSYNSPLHF

J: TRBJ2-7
size: many
V: TRBV10-3
D: TRBD1
length: 13
DNA: TGTGCCATCAGGGGGACAGGGCCCTACGAGCAGTACTTC
CDR3: CAIRGTGPYEQYF

J: TRBJ2-1
size: few
V: TRBV6-2/TRBV6-3
D: TRBD2
length: 15
DNA: TGTGCCAGCAGTTACAGAGCGGGAGGGCCAAATGAGCAGTTCTTC
CDR3: CASSYRAGGPNEQFF

J: TRBJ1-1
size: once
V: TRBV9
D: TRBD1
length: 12
DNA: TGTGCCAGCAGCGTAGGGGACAGGGAGGCTTTCTTT
CDR3: CASSVGDREAFF

J: TRBJ1-5
size: NA
V: TRBV6-6
D: NA
length: 15
DNA: TGTGCCAGCACTTACGGGGGAGAGGGCAATCAGCCCCAGCATTTT
CDR3: CASTYGGEGNQPQHF